Included here is one T cell receptor (beta chain) sequence, with context. These data originate in a study of T cells after somatic rescue of genetic block. Here immunoSEQ multiplex PCR was the method, and the copy in TCRdb shows in-frame clones only, minus some. The table shows roughly 110,000 clones, with over 80% occurring only once. Germline V gene data show CDR1 as MDHEN and CDR2 as SYDVKM. V gave up 7 bases and J gave up 3 bases, with 7 bases separating them. The CDR3 is 11 residues long. The sequencing sample was made of peripheral blood mononuclear cells (PBMCs). The chain links TRBV28 to TRBJ2-7; D unclear. The clonotype was recovered from a woman aged 18 to 35. The CDR3 is CASTHLYEQYF. The CDR3 DNA reads TGTGCCAGCACCCACCTCTACGAGCAGTACTTC.